The clone carrying this T cell receptor beta chain came up many times. What it binds is unknown. The data were taken from a study of identical twins. MiXCR, applied by TCRdb to the 5' RACE reads, yields one record per CDR3 protein. This sample has some 730,000 distinct CDR3 sequences, with over 15% found just once. Study-wide results and caveats: Invariant MAIT and iNKT cells may have partly biased zero-insertion analyses. Out-of-frame alpha sequences common to twins were enriched for low generation probability.

The CDR3 contains 16 residues. The V gene's germline CDR1 is MNHEY and CDR2 SVGAGI. Germline trimming cut 3 bases from V and 1 base from J; bases unmatched to any gene: 5. This same sample was also part of a study on T cells expressing NK-cell markers.

The sample was PBMCs. The sequence was obtained from a woman aged 18-29 years in good health. V is TRBV6-5 and J is TRBJ2-3, with 9 bases identical to TRBD2. In DNA form, the CDR3 reads TGTGCCAGCAGTTATCGGGCTAGCGGGGGCACAGATACGCAGTATTTT. This translates into CASSYRASGGTDTQYF.